What follows is one T cell receptor (beta chain) and its context. Antigen specificity is unknown. The sample originates from a study of cytomegalovirus exposure and HLA in healthy donors. Study-level results: Specificity for CMV antigens was confirmed in vitro for a few of the CMV-associated chains.

The primer mix had 60 Vbeta and 13 Jbeta primers. Profiled with immunoSEQ multiplex PCR; TCRdb holds only in-frame clones, not every one. The sample lists 200,000 to 250,000 clones, approximately 82% seen once, with approximately 0.6% in the top ten. V was clipped by 1 base and J by 4 bases; unmatched bases: 4. Germline CDR1 reads MGHRA; CDR2 reads YSYEKL. CDR3 length: 15 residues. Sequencing was carried out using PBMCs. This clonotype was obtained from a man in his late teens or twenties in good health and CMV-seronegative. The chain employs TRBV4-1 and TRBJ2-7; 10 bases fit TRBD2. The CDR3 DNA reads TGCGCCAGCAGCCAAGTGGCTAGCGGGAGTTACGAGCAGTACTTC. This codes for CASSQVASGSYEQYF.